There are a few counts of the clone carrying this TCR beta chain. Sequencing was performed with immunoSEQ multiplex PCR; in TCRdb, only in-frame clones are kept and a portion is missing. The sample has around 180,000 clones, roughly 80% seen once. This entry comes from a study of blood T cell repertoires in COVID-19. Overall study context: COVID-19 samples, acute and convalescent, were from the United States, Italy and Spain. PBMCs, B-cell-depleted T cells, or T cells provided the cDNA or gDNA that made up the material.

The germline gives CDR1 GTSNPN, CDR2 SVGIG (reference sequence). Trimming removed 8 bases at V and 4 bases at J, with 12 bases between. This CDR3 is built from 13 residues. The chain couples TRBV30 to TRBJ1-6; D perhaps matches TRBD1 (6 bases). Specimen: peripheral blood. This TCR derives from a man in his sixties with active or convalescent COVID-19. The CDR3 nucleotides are TGTGCCAGTACGGACAGTTATAATTCACCCCTCCACTTT. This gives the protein CASTDSYNSPLHF.